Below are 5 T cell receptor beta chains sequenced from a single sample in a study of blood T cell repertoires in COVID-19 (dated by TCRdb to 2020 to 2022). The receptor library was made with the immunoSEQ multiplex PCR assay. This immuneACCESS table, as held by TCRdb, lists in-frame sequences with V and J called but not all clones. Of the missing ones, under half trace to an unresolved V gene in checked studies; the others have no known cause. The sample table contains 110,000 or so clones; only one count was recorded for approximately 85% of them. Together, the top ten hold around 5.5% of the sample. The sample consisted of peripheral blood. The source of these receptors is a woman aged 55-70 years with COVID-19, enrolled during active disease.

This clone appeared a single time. CDR3 amino acids: CASSSLGRGTDTQYF. The CDR3 DNA sequence: TGTGCCAGTAGCTCACTCGGGAGGGGCACAGATACGCAGTATTTT. J is TRBJ2-3 and V is TRBV19; 8 positions match TRBD2. The CDR3 has 15 residues. V was pared by 6 bases and J by 1 base, with 6 bases of the junction left unmatched. Germline assignment: CDR1 LNHDA and CDR2 SQIVND (reference sequence).

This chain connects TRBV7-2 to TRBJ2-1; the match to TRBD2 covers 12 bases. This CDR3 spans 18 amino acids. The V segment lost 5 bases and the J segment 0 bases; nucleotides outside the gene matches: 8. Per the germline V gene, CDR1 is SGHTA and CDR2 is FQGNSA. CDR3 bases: TGTGCCAGCAGCCACCTAGCGGGGGGGTCCGGCTCCTACAATGAGCAGTTCTTC. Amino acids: CASSHLAGGSGSYNEQFF. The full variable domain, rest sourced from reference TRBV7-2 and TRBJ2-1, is GAGVSQSPSNKVTEKGKDVELRCDPISGHTALYWYRQSLGQGLEFLIYFQGNSAPDKSGLPSDRFSAERTGGSVSTLTIQRTQQEDSAVYLCASSHLAGGSGSYNEQFFGPGTRLTVL.

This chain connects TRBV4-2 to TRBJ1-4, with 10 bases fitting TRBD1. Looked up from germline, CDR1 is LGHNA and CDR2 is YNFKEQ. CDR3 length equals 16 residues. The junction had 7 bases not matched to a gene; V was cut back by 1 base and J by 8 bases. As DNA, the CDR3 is TGTGCCAGCAGCCAAGGTACCGGACAGGGGGGAGAAAAACTGTTTTTT. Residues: CASSQGTGQGGEKLFF.

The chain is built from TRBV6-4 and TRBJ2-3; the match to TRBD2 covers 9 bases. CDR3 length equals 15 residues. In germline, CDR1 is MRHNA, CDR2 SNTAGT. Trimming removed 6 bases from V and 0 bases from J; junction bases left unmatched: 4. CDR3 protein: CASSEAGGSTDTQYF. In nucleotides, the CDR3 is TGTGCCAGCAGCGAAGCGGGGGGAAGCACAGATACGCAGTATTTT.

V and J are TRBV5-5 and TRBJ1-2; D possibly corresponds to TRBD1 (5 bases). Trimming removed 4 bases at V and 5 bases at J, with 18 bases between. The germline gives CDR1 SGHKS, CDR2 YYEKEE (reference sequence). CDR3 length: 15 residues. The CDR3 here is CASSLVSTEAYGYTF. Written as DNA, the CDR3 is TGTGCCAGCAGCCTCGTCTCGACAGAGGCATATGGCTACACCTTC.